This T cell receptor beta chain was profiled in a study of cytomegalovirus exposure and HLA in healthy donors. Points from the study as a whole: Certain sequence variants were highly shared and formed a cluster, and this cluster was likely a sequencing artifact.

Germline CDR1 and CDR2: SGHAT and FQNNGV. This CDR3 spans 15 amino acids. V trimming: 2 bases; J trimming: 5 bases; junction bases outside the gene matches: 4. Researchers ran the PCR with 60 Vbeta and 13 Jbeta primers. Some clones are missing from TCRdb's copy, which holds only in-frame ones; the method was immunoSEQ multiplex PCR. This sample has over 150,000 clones, with approximately 79% found just once. Notes on this clone: Its antigen remains unknown.

The origin of this receptor is a male donor in good health and CMV-seronegative. The gene calls are TRBV11-2 and TRBJ2-5, with 11 positions matching TRBD1. The sequenced material came from PBMCs. The CDR3 here is CASSLWTGGVETQYF. The CDR3 nucleotides read TGTGCCAGCAGCTTATGGACAGGGGGCGTGGAGACCCAGTACTTC.